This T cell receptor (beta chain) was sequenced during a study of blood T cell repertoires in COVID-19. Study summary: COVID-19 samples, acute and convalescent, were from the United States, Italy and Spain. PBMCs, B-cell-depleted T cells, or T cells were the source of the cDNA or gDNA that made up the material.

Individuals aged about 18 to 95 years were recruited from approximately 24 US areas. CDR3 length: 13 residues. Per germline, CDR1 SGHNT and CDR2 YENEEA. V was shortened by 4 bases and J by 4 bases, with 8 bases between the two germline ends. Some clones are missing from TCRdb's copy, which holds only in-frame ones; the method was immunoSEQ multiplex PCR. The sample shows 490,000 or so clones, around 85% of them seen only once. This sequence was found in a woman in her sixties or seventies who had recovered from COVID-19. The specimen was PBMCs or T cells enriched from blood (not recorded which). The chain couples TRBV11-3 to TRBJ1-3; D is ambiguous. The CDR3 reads CASSSSGGNTIYF. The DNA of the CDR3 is TGTGCCAGCAGCTCTAGTGGGGGAAACACCATATATTTT.